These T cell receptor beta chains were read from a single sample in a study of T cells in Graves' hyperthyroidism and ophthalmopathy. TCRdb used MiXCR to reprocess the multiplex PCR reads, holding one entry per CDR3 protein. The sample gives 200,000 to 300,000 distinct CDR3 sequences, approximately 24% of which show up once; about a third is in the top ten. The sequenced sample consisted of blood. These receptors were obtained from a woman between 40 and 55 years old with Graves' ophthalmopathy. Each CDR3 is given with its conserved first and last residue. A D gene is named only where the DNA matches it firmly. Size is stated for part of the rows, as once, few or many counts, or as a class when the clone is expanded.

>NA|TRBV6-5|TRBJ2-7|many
CASSYSGTREEEQYF
TGTGCCAGCAGTTACTCGGGGACAAGGGAGGAGGAGCAGTACTTC
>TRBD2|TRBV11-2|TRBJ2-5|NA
CASSLDNGRGSFQETQYF
TGTGCCAGCAGCTTAGATAACGGGAGGGGGTCTTTCCAAGAGACCCAGTACTTC
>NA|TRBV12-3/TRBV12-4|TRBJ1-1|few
CASSPFKGAEAFF
TGTGCCAGCAGCCCTTTTAAGGGGGCTGAAGCTTTCTTT
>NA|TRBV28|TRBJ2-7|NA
CASSLSGQGGQYF
TGTGCCAGCAGTTTATCGGGGCAGGGAGGGCAGTACTTC
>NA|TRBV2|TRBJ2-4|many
CASSDRGVRLAKNIQYF
TGTGCCAGCAGTGACAGGGGCGTGAGACTAGCCAAAAACATTCAGTACTTC
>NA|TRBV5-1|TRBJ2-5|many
CASSRDGEGETQYF
TGCGCCAGCTCCCGGGACGGCGAGGGCGAGACCCAGTACTTC
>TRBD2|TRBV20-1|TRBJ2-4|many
CSARFKTTGLAGGPRSQNIQYF
TGCAGTGCTAGATTCAAAACTACTGGACTAGCGGGAGGGCCGCGGTCCCAAAACATTCAGTACTTC
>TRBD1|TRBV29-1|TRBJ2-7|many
CSVFAVDRGYEQYF
TGCAGCGTTTTCGCCGTCGACAGGGGCTACGAGCAGTACTTC
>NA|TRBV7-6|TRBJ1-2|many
CASSPTEASNYGYTF
TGTGCCAGCAGCCCGACGGAGGCATCTAACTATGGCTACACCTTC
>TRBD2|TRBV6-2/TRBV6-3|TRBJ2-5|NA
CASRIAGGPETQYF
TGTGCCAGCAGAATAGCGGGGGGGCCGGAGACCCAGTACTTC
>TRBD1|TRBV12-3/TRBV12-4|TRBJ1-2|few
CASSSGTGVRYGYTF
TGTGCCAGCAGTTCCGGGACAGGGGTACGCTATGGCTACACCTTC
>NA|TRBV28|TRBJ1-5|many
CASRTGGRDQPQHF
TGTGCCAGCAGGACGGGGGGGCGGGATCAGCCCCAGCATTTT
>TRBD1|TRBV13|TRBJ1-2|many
CASSLFLGQGARYGYTF
TGTGCCAGCAGCTTATTTCTAGGGCAGGGGGCGCGTTATGGCTACACCTTC
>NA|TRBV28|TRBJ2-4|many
CASSLQGGDIQYF
TGTGCCAGCAGTTTACAAGGAGGGGACATTCAGTACTTC
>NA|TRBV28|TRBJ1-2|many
CASSYGSIYGYTF
TGTGCCAGCAGTTATGGGTCGATCTATGGCTACACCTTC
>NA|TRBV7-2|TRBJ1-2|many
CASSLGREDYGYTF
TGTGCCAGCAGCTTAGGAAGGGAGGACTATGGCTACACCTTC
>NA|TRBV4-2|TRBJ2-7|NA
CASSQHRDMVFEQYF
TGTGCCAGCAGCCAACACCGGGACATGGTTTTCGAGCAGTACTTC
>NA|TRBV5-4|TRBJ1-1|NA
CASMRGPNTEAFF
TGTGCCAGCATGAGGGGTCCTAACACTGAAGCTTTCTTT
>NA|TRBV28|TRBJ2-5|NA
CASSSRPAQETQYF
TGTGCCAGCAGTTCTCGCCCGGCGCAAGAGACCCAGTACTTC
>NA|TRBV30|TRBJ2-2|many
CAWTQGAGELFF
TGTGCCTGGACTCAGGGTGCCGGGGAGCTGTTTTTT
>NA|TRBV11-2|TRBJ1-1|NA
CASSSLLTLGAFF
TGTGCCAGCAGCTCCCTTCTTACACTCGGAGCTTTCTTT
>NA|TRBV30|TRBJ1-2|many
CAWFRGYGYTF
TGTGCCTGGTTTAGGGGTTATGGCTACACCTTC
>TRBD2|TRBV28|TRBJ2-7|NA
CASSLERGATYEQYF
TGTGCCAGCAGTTTGGAGCGGGGGGCCACCTACGAGCAGTACTTC
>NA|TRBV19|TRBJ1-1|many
CVSSIGANTEAFF
TGTGTCAGTAGTATCGGAGCGAACACTGAAGCTTTCTTT
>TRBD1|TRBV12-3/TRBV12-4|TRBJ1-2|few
CASSSTGASNYGYTF
TGTGCCAGCAGTTCCACAGGGGCGTCCAACTATGGCTACACCTTC
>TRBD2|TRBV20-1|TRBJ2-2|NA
CSARGLAGVSGGELFF
TGCAGTGCTAGAGGCCTAGCGGGAGTATCGGGCGGGGAGCTGTTTTTT
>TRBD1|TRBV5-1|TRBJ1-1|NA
CASKTGVNTEAFF
TGCGCCAGCAAGACAGGGGTCAACACTGAAGCTTTCTTT
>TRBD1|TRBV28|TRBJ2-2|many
CASSPSPDRVVGELFF
TGTGCCAGCAGCCCCTCCCCGGACAGGGTGGTCGGGGAGCTGTTTTTT
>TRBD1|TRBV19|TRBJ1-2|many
CASSTGQGYGYTF
TGTGCCAGTAGTACGGGACAGGGCTATGGCTACACCTTC
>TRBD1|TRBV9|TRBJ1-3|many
CASSPRTGTSGNTIYF
TGTGCCAGCAGCCCCCGGACAGGTACCTCTGGAAACACCATATATTTT
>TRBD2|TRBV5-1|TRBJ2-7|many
CASSPGGRESYEQYF
TGCGCCAGCAGCCCGGGGGGGCGGGAGTCCTACGAGCAGTACTTC
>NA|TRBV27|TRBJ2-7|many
CASSLIGLNEQYF
TGTGCCAGCAGTTTAATAGGGTTAAACGAGCAGTACTTC
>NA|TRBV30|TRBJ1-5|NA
CAWSGAGDVPQHF
TGTGCCTGGAGTGGGGCGGGAGACGTGCCCCAGCATTTT
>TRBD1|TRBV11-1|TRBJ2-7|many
CASSPNYPSGTGANEQYF
TGTGCCAGCAGCCCTAACTACCCCTCCGGGACAGGGGCAAACGAGCAGTACTTC
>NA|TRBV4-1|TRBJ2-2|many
CASSQDLLEGYGELFF
TGCGCCAGCAGCCAAGATTTGCTAGAGGGTTACGGGGAGCTGTTTTTT
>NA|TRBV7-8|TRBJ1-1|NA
CASSPRGGSGNTEAFF
TGTGCCAGCAGCCCAAGGGGGGGGTCAGGGAACACTGAAGCTTTCTTT
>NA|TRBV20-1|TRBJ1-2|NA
CSDTDLGYGYTF
TGCAGTGATACAGATCTGGGCTATGGCTACACCTTC
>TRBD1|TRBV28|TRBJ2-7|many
CASSLYGTGVHEQYF
TGTGCCAGCAGTTTATACGGGACAGGGGTTCACGAGCAGTACTTC
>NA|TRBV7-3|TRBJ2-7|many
CASSLVGSREQYF
TGTGCCAGCAGCTTGGTGGGGTCTCGAGAGCAGTACTTC
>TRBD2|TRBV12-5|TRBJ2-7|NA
CASGLSSGRSGEQYF
TGTGCTAGTGGTTTGTCTAGCGGGAGGTCGGGCGAGCAGTACTTC
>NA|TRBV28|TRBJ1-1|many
CASSSWVPQKAFF
TGTGCCAGCAGTTCCTGGGTCCCGCAAAAGGCTTTCTTT
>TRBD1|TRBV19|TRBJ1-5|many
CASQQGLNQPQHF
TGTGCCAGTCAACAGGGGTTGAATCAGCCCCAGCATTTT
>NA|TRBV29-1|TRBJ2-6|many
CSVQIGAYGANVLTF
TGCAGCGTCCAAATAGGAGCTTATGGGGCCAACGTCCTGACTTTC
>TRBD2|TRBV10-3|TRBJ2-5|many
CATARGEGETQYF
TGTGCCACCGCCCGAGGGGAGGGGGAGACCCAGTACTTC
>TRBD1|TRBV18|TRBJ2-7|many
CASSPSGQGVYEQYF
TGTGCCAGCTCACCATCCGGACAGGGTGTCTACGAGCAGTACTTC
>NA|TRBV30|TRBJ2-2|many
CAWRRGVETGELFF
TGTGCCTGGAGGAGGGGAGTGGAAACCGGGGAGCTGTTTTTT
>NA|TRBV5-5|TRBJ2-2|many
CASSWGLYTGELFF
TGTGCCAGCAGCTGGGGACTCTACACCGGGGAGCTGTTTTTT
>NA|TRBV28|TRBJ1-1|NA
CASSPRGGEAFF
TGTGCCAGCAGCCCACGAGGAGGTGAAGCTTTCTTT